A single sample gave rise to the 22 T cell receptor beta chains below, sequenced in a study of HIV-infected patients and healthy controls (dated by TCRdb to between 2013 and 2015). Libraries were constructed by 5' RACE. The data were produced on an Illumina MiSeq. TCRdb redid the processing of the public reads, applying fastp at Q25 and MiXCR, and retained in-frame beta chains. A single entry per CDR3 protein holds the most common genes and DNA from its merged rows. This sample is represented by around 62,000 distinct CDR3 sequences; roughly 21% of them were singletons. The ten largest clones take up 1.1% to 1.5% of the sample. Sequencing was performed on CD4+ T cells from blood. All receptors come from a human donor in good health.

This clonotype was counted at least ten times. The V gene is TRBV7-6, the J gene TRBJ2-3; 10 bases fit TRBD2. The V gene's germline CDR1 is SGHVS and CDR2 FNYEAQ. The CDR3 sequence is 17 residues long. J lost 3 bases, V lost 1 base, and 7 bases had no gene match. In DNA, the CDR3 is TGTGCCAGCAGCTTAGGACCGGGACTAGCGTTAACAGATACGCAGTATTTT. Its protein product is CASSLGPGLALTDTQYF.

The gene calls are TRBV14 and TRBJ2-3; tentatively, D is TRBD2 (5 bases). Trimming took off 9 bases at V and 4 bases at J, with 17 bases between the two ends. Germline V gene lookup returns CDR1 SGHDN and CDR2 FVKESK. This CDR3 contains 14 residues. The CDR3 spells CASSRWESPDTQYF. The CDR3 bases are TGTGCCAGTTCGCGGTGGGAGAGCCCAGATACGCAGTATTTT.

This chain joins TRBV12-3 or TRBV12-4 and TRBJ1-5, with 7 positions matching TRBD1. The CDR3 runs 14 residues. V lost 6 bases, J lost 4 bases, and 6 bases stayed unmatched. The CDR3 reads CASRTDRENQPQHF. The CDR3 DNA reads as TGTGCCAGCAGAACCGACAGGGAAAATCAGCCCCAGCATTTT.

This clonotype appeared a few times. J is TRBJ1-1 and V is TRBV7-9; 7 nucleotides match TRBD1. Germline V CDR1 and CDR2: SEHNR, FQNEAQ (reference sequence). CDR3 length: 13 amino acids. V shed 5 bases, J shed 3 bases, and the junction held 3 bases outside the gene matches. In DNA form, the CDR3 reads TGTGCCAGCAGCATAACAGGGGACACTGAAGCTTTCTTT. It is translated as CASSITGDTEAFF.

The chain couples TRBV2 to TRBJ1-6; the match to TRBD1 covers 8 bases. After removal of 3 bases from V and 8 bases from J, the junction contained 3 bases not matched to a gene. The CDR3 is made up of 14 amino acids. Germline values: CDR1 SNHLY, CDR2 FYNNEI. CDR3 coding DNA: TGTGCCAGCAGTGACCCAGGGGGCTATTCACCCCTCCACTTT. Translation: CASSDPGGYSPLHF.

Here the CDR3 reads CASSFAPRTYF. CDR3 coding DNA: TGTGCCAGCAGCTTTGCCCCGCGGACCTATTTT. This rearrangement joins TRBV7-2 to TRBJ2-3; D unclear. CDR3 length equals 11 residues. The germline V gene has CDR1 SGHTA and CDR2 FQGNSA. V dropped 3 bases and J dropped 15 bases, with 13 bases sitting between them.

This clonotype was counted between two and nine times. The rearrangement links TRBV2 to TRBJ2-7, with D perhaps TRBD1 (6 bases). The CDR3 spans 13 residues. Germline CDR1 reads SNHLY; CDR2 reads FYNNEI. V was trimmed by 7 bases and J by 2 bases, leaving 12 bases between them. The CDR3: CASNRDATYEQYF. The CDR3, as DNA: TGTGCCAGCAACAGGGACGCTACCTACGAGCAGTACTTC. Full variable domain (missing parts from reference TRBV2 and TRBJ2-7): EPEVTQTPSHQVTQMGQEVILRCVPISNHLYFYWYRQILGQKVEFLVSFYNNEISEKSEIFDDQFSVERPDGSNFTLKIRSTKLEDSAMYFCASNRDATYEQYFGPGTRLTVT.

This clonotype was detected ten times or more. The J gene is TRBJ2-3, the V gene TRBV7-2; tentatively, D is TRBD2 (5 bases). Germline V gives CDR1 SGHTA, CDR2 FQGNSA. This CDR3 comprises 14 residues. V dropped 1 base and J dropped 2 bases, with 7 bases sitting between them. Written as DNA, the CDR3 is TGTGCCAGCAGCTTAGGGGGAGACACAGATACGCAGTATTTT. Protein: CASSLGGDTDTQYF.

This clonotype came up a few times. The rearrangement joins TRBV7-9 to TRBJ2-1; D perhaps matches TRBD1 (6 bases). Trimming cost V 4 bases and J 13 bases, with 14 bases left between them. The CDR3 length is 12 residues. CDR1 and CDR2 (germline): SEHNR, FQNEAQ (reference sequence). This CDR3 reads CASSSQQGRQFF. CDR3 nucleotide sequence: TGTGCCAGCAGCTCCCAACAGGGCCGACAGTTCTTC. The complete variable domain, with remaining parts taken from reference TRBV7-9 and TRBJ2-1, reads DTGVSQNPRHKITKRGQNVTFRCDPISEHNRLYWYRQTLGQGPEFLTYFQNEAQLEKSRLLSDRFSAERPKGSFSTLEIQRTEQGDSAMYLCASSSQQGRQFFGPGTRLTVL.

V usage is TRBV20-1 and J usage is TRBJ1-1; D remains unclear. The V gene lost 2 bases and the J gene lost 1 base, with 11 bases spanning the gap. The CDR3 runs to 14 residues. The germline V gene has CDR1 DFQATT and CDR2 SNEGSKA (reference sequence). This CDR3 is CSARHPGGNTEAFF. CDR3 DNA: TGCAGTGCTAGACACCCAGGTGGGAACACTGAAGCTTTCTTT.

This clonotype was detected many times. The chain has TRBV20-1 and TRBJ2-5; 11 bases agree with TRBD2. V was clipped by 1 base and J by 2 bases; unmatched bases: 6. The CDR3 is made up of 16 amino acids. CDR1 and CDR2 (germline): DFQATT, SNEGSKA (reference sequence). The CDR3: CSARVSSGRPQETQYF. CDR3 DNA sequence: TGCAGTGCTAGAGTATCTAGCGGGAGGCCGCAAGAGACCCAGTACTTC.

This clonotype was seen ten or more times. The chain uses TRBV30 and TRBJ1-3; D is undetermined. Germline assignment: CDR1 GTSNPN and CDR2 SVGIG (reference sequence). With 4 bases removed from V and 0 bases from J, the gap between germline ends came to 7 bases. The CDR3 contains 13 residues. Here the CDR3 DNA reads TGTGCCTGGACACCAGGCTCTGGAAACACCATATATTTT. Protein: CAWTPGSGNTIYF. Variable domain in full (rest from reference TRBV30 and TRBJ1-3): SQTIHQWPATLVQPVGSPLSLECTVEGTSNPNLYWYRQAAGRGLQLLFYSVGIGQISSEVPQNLSASRPQDRQFILSSKKLLLSDSGFYLCAWTPGSGNTIYFGEGSWLTVV.

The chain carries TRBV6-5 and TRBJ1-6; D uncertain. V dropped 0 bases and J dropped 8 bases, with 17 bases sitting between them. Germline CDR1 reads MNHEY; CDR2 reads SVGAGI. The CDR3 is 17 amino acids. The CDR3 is CASSYSIRMFDDSPLHF. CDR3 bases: TGTGCCAGCAGTTACTCGATCAGGATGTTTGATGATTCACCCCTCCACTTT.

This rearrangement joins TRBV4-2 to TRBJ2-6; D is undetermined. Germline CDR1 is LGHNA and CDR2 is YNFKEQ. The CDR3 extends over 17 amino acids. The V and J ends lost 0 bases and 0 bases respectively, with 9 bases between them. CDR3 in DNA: TGTGCCAGCAGCCAAGACAGCCAAGTCTCTGGGGCCAACGTCCTGACTTTC. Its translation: CASSQDSQVSGANVLTF.

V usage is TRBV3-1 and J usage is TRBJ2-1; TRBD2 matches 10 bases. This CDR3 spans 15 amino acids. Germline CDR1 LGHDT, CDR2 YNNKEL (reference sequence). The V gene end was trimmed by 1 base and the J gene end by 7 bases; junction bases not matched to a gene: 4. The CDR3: CASSQVSSGSNEQFF. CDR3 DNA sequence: TGTGCCAGCAGCCAAGTCTCTAGCGGGAGTAATGAGCAGTTCTTC.

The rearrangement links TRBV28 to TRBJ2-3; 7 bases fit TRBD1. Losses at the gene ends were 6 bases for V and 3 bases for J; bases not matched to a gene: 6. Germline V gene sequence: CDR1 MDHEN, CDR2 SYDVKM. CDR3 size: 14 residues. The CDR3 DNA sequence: TGTGCCAGCAGACCGGGACAGATAACAGATACGCAGTATTTT. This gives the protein CASRPGQITDTQYF.

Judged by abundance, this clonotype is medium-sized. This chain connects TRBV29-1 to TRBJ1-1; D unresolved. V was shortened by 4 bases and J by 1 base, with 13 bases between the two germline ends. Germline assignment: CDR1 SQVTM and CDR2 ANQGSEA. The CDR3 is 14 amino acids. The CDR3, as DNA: TGCAGCGTTGGAAGATCCAGTCAGAACACTGAAGCTTTCTTT. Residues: CSVGRSSQNTEAFF.

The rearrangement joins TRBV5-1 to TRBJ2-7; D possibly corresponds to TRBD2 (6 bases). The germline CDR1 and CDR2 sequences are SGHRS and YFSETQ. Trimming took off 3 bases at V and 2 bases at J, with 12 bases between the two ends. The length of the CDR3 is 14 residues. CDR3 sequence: CASSSGTGTYEQYF. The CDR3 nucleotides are TGCGCCAGCAGCTCGGGGACTGGAACCTACGAGCAGTACTTC.

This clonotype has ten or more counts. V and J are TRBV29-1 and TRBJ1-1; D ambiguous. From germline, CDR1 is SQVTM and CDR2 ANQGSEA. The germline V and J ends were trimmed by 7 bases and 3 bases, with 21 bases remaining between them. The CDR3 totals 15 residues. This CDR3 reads CSASSGWAMDTEAFF. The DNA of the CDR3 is TGCAGCGCCTCTTCGGGCTGGGCAATGGACACTGAAGCTTTCTTT.

CDR3: CSAVDRSSGNTIYF. For the CDR3, the DNA is TGCAGTGCTGTTGACAGGAGCTCTGGAAACACCATATATTTT. The rearrangement joins TRBV20-1 to TRBJ1-3; possibly TRBD1 for D (6 bases). The CDR3 runs 14 residues. Per the germline V gene, CDR1 is DFQATT and CDR2 is SNEGSKA (reference sequence). The V and J ends lost 5 bases and 0 bases respectively, with 11 bases between them.

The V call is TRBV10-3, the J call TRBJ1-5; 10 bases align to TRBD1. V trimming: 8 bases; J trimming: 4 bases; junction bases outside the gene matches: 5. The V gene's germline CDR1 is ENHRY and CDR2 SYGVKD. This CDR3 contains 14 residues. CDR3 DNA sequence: TGTGCCATCGGATTGGGACAGGGGAATCAGCCCCAGCATTTT. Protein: CAIGLGQGNQPQHF.

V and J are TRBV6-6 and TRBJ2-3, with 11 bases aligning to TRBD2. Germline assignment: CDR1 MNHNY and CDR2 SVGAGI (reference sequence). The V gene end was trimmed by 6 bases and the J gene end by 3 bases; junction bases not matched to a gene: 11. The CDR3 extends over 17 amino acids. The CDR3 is CASRRLAGTIFTDTQYF. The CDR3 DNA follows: TGTGCCAGCAGACGACTAGCGGGAACCATTTTTACAGATACGCAGTATTTT.